This entry lists 18 T cell receptor beta chains sequenced from one sample in a study of blood T cell repertoires in COVID-19. This table comes from immunoSEQ multiplex PCR, and its TCRdb copy is limited to in-frame clones, with some not included. The sample has 150,000 to 200,000 clones, 88% seen once. Sequenced sample: PBMCs or T cells enriched from blood (not recorded which). The receptors here all came from a woman aged 18-29 years who had recovered from COVID-19.

This chain's CDR3 is CASSFDQGTHNEQFF. The CDR3 coding sequence is TGTGCCAGCAGCTTTGATCAGGGAACGCACAATGAGCAGTTCTTC. The gene calls are TRBV7-9 and TRBJ2-1, with a possible D match to TRBD1 (5 bases). Trimming left V 3 bases short and J 5 bases short, with 14 bases between. The CDR3 covers 15 residues. Looked up from germline, CDR1 is SEHNR and CDR2 is FQNEAQ (reference sequence).

The J gene is TRBJ2-7, the V gene TRBV19; 8 nucleotides line up with TRBD2. Germline CDR1 and CDR2: LNHDA and SQIVND (reference sequence). CDR3 size: 16 residues. Trimming removed 5 bases from V and 4 bases from J; junction bases left unmatched: 13. In DNA form, the CDR3 reads TGTGCCAGTAGTCGAAGCGGGGGAATAATAGCATACGAGCAGTACTTC. As protein: CASSRSGGIIAYEQYF.

The chain employs TRBV6-5 and TRBJ1-4; 9 bases line up with TRBD1. The germline gives CDR1 MNHEY, CDR2 SVGAGI. V lost 5 bases, J lost 7 bases, and 5 bases stayed unmatched. The length of the CDR3 is 14 residues. CDR3 sequence (DNA): TGTGCCAGCAGTCGGGACAGGGAAAGTGAAAAACTGTTTTTT. It codes for CASSRDRESEKLFF.

J is TRBJ2-3 and V is TRBV10-1; 7 bases align to TRBD2. Germline CDR1 is WNHNN and CDR2 is SYGVQD (reference sequence). V gave up 3 bases and J gave up 3 bases; unmatched junction bases: 3. There are 14 residues in the CDR3. Written as DNA, the CDR3 is TGCGCCAGCAGTGAAGCGGGGTCTACAGATACGCAGTATTTT. Protein product: CASSEAGSTDTQYF.

The J gene is TRBJ2-5, the V gene TRBV7-3; TRBD1 aligns across 8 bases. After removal of 4 bases from V and 0 bases from J, the junction contained 10 bases not matched to a gene. Germline CDR1 SGHTA, CDR2 FQGTGA. The CDR3 is 17 residues long. CDR3 residues: CASSSKAGQAYQETQYF. As DNA, the CDR3 is TGTGCCAGCAGCTCCAAGGCGGGACAGGCGTACCAAGAGACCCAGTACTTC. Looking up the rest from reference TRBV7-3 and TRBJ2-5 gives the full variable domain: GAGVSQTPSNKVTEKGKYVELRCDPISGHTALYWYRQSLGQGPEFLIYFQGTGAADDSGLPNDRFFAVRPEGSVSTLKIQRTERGDSAVYLCASSSKAGQAYQETQYFGPGTRLLVL.

The chain recombines TRBV6-4 with TRBJ1-6; no reliable D call. Germline CDR1 reads MRHNA; CDR2 reads SNTAGT. The CDR3 has 13 residues. V was shortened by 3 bases and J by 7 bases, with 7 bases between the two germline ends. The DNA of the CDR3 is TGTGCCAGCAGTGATACGGAGAATTCACCCCTCCACTTT. Protein: CASSDTENSPLHF.

V is TRBV11-2 and J is TRBJ1-3; possible D gene TRBD1, 6 bases. The CDR3 consists of 14 residues. In germline, CDR1 is SGHAT, CDR2 FQNNGV. V lost 7 bases, J lost 4 bases, and 14 bases lay in between. The CDR3 nucleotides are TGTGCCAGCAAGGGGGACGGGATCGGAAACACCATATATTTT. The encoded protein is CASKGDGIGNTIYF.

J is TRBJ1-1 and V is TRBV10-1; weak D call: TRBD1 (6 bases). Germline V lookup: CDR1 WNHNN, CDR2 SYGVQD (reference sequence). This CDR3 region has 14 residues. V lost 8 bases and J 3 bases, leaving 16 bases between the germline ends. This chain's CDR3 is CASGPTGMYTEAFF. The CDR3 coding sequence is TGCGCCAGCGGTCCGACAGGAATGTACACTGAAGCTTTCTTT.

The rearrangement uses TRBV7-6 and TRBJ2-5; 9 bases are shared with TRBD1. The germline gives CDR1 SGHVS, CDR2 FNYEAQ. The CDR3 extends over 20 amino acids. Unmatched junction bases numbered 28, after V lost 7 bases and J lost 7 bases. The CDR3 is CASTSWGAGTGISETVTQYF. The CDR3 DNA reads as TGTGCCAGCACCTCTTGGGGGGCCGGGACAGGGATTTCAGAGACCGTGACCCAGTACTTC.

This rearrangement joins TRBV7-2 to TRBJ1-5, with TRBD1 identical over 10 bases. V lost 4 bases to trimming and J lost 4 bases; unmatched junction nucleotides: 13. This CDR3 has 18 residues. The germline V gene has CDR1 SGHTA and CDR2 FQGNSA. CDR3 nucleotide sequence: TGTGCCAGCAGCTACTCCAGAGGGACAGGGGCCTTTAATCAGCCCCAGCATTTT. It yields the protein CASSYSRGTGAFNQPQHF.

V gene TRBV5-1 combines with J gene TRBJ2-7, with TRBD2 matching 14 bases. The CDR3 contains 18 residues. Germline V CDR1 and CDR2: SGHRS, YFSETQ. The ends lost 2 bases at V and 2 bases at J; junction bases unmatched: 9. CDR3 residues: CASSLRLAGGSSTYEQYF. The CDR3 nucleotides are TGCGCCAGCAGCTTAAGACTAGCGGGAGGGTCTTCAACCTACGAGCAGTACTTC.

The V call is TRBV7-2, the J call TRBJ2-2; 7 bases map to TRBD2. Germline V gene data show CDR1 as SGHTA and CDR2 as FQGNSA. The V gene end was trimmed by 1 base and the J gene end by 5 bases; junction bases not matched to a gene: 7. The CDR3 sequence is 16 residues long. CDR3 bases: TGTGCCAGCAGCTTAGAGGGACTAAGAGGGACCGGGGAGCTGTTTTTT. This sequence encodes CASSLEGLRGTGELFF.

V usage is TRBV6-5 and J usage is TRBJ1-6; 9 nucleotides line up with TRBD1. Per the germline V gene, CDR1 is MNHEY and CDR2 is SVGAGI. The ends lost 4 bases at V and 14 bases at J; junction bases unmatched: 12. The CDR3 is made up of 15 amino acids. CDR3 in amino acids: CASSSSTGGIGALHF. DNA of the CDR3: TGTGCCAGCAGTTCCTCGACAGGGGGGATAGGGGCCCTCCACTTT.

This chain joins TRBV2 and TRBJ2-5; D remains ambiguous. V gave up 10 bases and J gave up 4 bases, with 13 bases separating them. CDR1 and CDR2 from the germline V gene are SNHLY and FYNNEI. CDR3 length: 12 residues. The CDR3 bases are TGTGCCACCGCACTATATTCAGAGACCCAGTACTTC. Protein: CATALYSETQYF.

The chain employs TRBV2 and TRBJ2-1; tentatively, D is TRBD1 (7 bases). This CDR3 has 16 amino acids. The V and J ends lost 0 bases and 4 bases respectively, with 13 bases between them. Germline CDR1 is SNHLY and CDR2 is FYNNEI. The chain's CDR3 is CASSEAATGRYNEQFF. The CDR3 DNA is TGTGCCAGCAGTGAAGCGGCGACAGGGAGGTACAATGAGCAGTTCTTC.

The chain links TRBV11-2 to TRBJ2-7; 8 positions agree with TRBD2. This CDR3 comprises 16 residues. J gave up 2 bases and V 5 bases, and 11 bases lay outside the gene matches. Germline V gives CDR1 SGHAT, CDR2 FQNNGV. The CDR3 DNA sequence: TGTGCCAGCAGCCCAGAAGTAGCGGGATATACCTACGAGCAGTACTTC. It translates to CASSPEVAGYTYEQYF.

The gene calls are TRBV6-5 and TRBJ1-6; D ambiguous. Germline CDR1 is MNHEY and CDR2 is SVGAGI. The germline V and J ends were trimmed by 0 bases and 9 bases, with 6 bases remaining between them. This CDR3 spans 13 amino acids. The CDR3 protein is CASSYSQPSPLHF. CDR3 in DNA: TGTGCCAGCAGTTACTCACAGCCTTCACCCCTCCACTTT.

The chain is built from TRBV27 and TRBJ1-5; D gene ambiguous. Trimming shortened V by 7 bases and J by 0 bases, and 16 bases separated the two germline ends. CDR1 and CDR2 from the germline V gene are MNHEY and SMNVEV (reference sequence). This CDR3 has 16 residues. The CDR3 loop is CASKSFQSDSNQPQHF. CDR3 in DNA: TGTGCCAGCAAGAGTTTTCAGAGCGATAGCAATCAGCCCCAGCATTTT.